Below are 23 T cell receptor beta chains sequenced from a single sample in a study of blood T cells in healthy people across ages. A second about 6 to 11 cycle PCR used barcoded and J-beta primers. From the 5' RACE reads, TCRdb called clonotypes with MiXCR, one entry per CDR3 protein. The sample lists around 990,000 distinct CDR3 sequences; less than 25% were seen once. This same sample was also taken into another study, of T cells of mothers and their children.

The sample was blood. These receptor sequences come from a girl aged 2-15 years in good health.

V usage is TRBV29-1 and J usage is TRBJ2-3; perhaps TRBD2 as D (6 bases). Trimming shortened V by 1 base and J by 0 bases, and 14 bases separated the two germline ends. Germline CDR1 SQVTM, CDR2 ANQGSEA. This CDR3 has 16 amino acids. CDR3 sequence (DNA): TGCAGCGTTGAAGGGGGAGGCAGATGGAGCACAGATACGCAGTATTTT. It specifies CSVEGGGRWSTDTQYF.

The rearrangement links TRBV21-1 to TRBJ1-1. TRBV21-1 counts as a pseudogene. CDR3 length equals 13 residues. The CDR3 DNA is TGTGCCAGCAGCAAAAACCCGAACACTGAAGCTTTCTTT. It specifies CASSKNPNTEAFF.

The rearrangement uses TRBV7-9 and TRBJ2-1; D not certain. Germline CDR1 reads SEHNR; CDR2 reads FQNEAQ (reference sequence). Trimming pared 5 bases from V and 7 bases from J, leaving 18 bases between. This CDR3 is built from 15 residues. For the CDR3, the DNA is TGTGCCAGCAGCCCCAACATTGGTTGGGTGAATGAGCAGTTCTTC. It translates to CASSPNIGWVNEQFF. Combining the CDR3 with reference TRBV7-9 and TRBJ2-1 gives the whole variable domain DTGVSQNPRHKITKRGQNVTFRCDPISEHNRLYWYRQTLGQGPEFLTYFQNEAQLEKSRLLSDRFSAERPKGSFSTLEIQRTEQGDSAMYLCASSPNIGWVNEQFFGPGTRLTVL.

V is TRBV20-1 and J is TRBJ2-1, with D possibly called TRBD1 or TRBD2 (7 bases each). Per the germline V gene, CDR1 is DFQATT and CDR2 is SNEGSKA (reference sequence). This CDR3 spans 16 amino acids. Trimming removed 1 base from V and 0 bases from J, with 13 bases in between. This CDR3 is CSARAQGGSSYNEQFF. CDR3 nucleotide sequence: TGCAGTGCTAGAGCCCAGGGGGGGAGCTCCTACAATGAGCAGTTCTTC.

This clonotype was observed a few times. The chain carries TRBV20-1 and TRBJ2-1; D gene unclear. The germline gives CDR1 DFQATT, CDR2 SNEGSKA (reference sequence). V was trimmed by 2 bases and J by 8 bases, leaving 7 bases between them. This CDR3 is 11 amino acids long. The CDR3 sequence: CSARIVDEQFF. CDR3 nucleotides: TGCAGTGCTAGAATAGTGGATGAGCAGTTCTTC.

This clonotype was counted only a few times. This CDR3 reads CASSSPWAGKGTQYF. The CDR3 DNA is TGTGCCAGCAGCTCCCCGTGGGCGGGGAAAGGGACCCAGTACTTC. The chain joins TRBV5-5 to TRBJ2-5, with TRBD2 as a possible D gene (6 bases). The ends were cut back, 3 bases at V and 7 bases at J, with 19 bases in the middle. In germline, CDR1 is SGHKS, CDR2 YYEKEE (reference sequence). CDR3 length equals 15 residues.

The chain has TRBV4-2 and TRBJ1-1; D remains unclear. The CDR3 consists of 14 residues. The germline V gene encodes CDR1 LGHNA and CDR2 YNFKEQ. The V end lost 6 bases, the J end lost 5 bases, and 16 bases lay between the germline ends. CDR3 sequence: CASSHPAGGTEAFF. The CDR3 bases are TGTGCCAGCAGTCACCCGGCCGGAGGAACTGAAGCTTTCTTT.

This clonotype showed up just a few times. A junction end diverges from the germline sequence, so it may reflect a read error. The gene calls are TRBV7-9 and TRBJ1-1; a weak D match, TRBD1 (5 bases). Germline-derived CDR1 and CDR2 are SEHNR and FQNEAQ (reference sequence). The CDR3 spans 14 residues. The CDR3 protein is CASSLDGANTEAFF. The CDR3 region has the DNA TGCGCCAGCAGCTTGGATGGGGCGAACACTGAAGCTTTCTTT.

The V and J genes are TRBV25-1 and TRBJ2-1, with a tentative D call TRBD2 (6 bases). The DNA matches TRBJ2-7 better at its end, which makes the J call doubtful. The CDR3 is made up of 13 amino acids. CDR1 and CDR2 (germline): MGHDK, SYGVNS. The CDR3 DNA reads TGTGCCAGCAGTGCCCTCGGGGAGGTCGAGCAGTACTTC. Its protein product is CASSALGEVEQYF.

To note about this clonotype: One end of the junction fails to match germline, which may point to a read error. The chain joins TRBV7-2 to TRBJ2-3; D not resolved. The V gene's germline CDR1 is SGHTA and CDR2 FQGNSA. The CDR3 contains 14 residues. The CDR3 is CASSSQMPGETQYF. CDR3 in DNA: TGTGCCAGCAGCTCCCAAATGCCAGGAGAGACCCAGTACTTT.

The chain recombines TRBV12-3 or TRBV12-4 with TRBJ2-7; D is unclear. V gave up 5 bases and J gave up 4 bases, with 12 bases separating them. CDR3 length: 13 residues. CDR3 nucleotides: TGTGCCAGCAGTAGCCGGGCCGAATACGAGCAGTACTTC. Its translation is CASSSRAEYEQYF.

CDR3 DNA: TGTGCCACCAGTGATTTCGACAGGGGTGGTGGCTACACCTTC. Encoded protein: CATSDFDRGGGYTF. The chain links TRBV24-1 to TRBJ1-2; TRBD1 matches at 8 bases. Trimming took 1 base from V and 7 from J; bases not matched to a gene: 4. From germline, CDR1 is KGHDR and CDR2 SFDVKD. The CDR3 contains 14 residues.

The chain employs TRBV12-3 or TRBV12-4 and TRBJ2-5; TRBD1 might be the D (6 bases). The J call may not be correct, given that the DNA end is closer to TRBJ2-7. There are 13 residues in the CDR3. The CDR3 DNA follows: TGTGCCAGCAGTTCAGGGGCCCCCTACGAGCAGTACTTC. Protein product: CASSSGAPYEQYF.

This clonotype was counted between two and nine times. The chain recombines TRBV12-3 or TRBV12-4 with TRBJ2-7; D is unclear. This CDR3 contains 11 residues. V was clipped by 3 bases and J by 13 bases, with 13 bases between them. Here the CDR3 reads CASSFSALEYF. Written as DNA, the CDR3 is TGTGCCAGCAGTTTTAGTGCCCTAGAATACTTC.

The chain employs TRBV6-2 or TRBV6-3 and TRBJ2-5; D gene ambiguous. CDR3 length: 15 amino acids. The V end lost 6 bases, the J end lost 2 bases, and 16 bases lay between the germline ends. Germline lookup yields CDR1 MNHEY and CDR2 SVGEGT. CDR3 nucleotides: TGTGCCAGCAGCCCCATAAGAGGAGTTCAAGAGACCCAGTACTTC. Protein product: CASSPIRGVQETQYF.

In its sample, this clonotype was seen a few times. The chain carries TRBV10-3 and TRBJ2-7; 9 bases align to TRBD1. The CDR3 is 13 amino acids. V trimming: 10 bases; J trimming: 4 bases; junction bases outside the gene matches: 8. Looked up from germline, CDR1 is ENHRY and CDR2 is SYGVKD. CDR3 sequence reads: CATLGTGIYEQYF. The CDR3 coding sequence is TGTGCCACACTGGGGACAGGGATTTACGAGCAGTACTTC.

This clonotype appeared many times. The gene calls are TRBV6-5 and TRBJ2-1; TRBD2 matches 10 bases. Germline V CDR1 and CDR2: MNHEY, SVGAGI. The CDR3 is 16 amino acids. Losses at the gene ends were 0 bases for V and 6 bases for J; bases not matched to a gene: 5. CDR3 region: CASSYSRTSGINEQFF. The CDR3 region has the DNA TGTGCCAGCAGTTACTCGAGAACTAGCGGGATCAATGAGCAGTTCTTC.

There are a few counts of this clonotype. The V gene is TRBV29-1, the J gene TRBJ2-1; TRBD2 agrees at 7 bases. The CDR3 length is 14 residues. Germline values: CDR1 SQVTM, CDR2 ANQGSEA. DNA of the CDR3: TGCAGTATGTTAGCGGGTCAATTTTACAATGAGCAGTTCTTC. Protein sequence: CSMLAGQFYNEQFF.

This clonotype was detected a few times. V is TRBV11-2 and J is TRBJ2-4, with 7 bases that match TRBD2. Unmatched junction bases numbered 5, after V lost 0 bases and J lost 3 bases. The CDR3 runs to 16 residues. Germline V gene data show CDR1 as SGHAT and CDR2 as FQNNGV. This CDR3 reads CASSLEGGGVKNIQYF. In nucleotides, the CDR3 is TGTGCCAGCAGCTTAGAGGGCGGGGGAGTCAAAAACATTCAGTACTTC.

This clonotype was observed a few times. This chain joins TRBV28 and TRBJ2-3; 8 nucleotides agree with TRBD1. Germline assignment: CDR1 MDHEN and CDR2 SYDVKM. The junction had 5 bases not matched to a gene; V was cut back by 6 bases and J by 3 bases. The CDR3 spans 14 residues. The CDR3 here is CASSPTGVTDTQYF. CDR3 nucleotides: TGTGCCAGCAGCCCGACAGGGGTGACAGATACGCAGTATTTT.

The CDR3 DNA reads TGTGCTAGTGGTTTGTCGGCAGGGGTTTCATCTGAGCAGTTCTTC. This sequence encodes CASGLSAGVSSEQFF. The J gene is TRBJ2-1, the V gene TRBV12-5; possibly TRBD1 for D (6 bases). Germline V gene lookup returns CDR1 LGHNT and CDR2 FRNRAP. The CDR3 spans 15 residues. V lost 2 bases to trimming and J lost 9 bases, with 17 bases between them. Looking up the rest from reference TRBV12-5 and TRBJ2-1 gives the full variable domain: DARVTQTPRHKVTEMGQEVTMRCQPILGHNTVFWYRQTMMQGLELLAYFRNRAPLDDSGMPKDRFSAEMPDATLATLKIQPSEPRDSAVYFCASGLSAGVSSEQFFGPGTRLTVL.

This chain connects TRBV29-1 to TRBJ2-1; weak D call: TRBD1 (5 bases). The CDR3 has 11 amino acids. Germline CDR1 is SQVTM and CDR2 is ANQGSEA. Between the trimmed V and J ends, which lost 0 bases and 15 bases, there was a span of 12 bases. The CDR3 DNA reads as TGCAGCGTTGAAGATGCGGCAGGGCCGTTCTTC. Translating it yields CSVEDAAGPFF.

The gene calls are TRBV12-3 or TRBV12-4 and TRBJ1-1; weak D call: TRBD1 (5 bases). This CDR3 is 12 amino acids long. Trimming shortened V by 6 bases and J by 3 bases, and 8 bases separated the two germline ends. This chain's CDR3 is CASRSTDTEAFF. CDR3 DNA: TGTGCCAGCAGGTCGACAGACACTGAAGCTTTCTTT.